Listed below are T cell receptor beta chains from one sample, sequenced in a study of CD8 T cells in Susac syndrome. From the immunoSEQ multiplex PCR reads, TCRdb called clonotypes with MiXCR, one entry per CDR3 protein. This sample has some 120,000 distinct CDR3 sequences, with less than 95% found just once. The sample was CD4+ T cells from PBMCs. Source of these receptors: a human donor in good health. CDR3s include the opening cysteine and the closing phenylalanine or tryptophan. The D gene is left open where the match is weak. Some rows have no size entry. The others give once, few or many, or a class for an expanded clone.

>TRBJ2-1|TRBV9|16|NA|NA
CASSVVPRSSYNEQFF
>TRBJ1-2|TRBV3-1|14|NA|NA
CASSPPGGPWGYTF
>TRBJ1-2|TRBV5-1|14|NA|TRBD1
CASSGRQGEDGYTF
>TRBJ2-2|TRBV7-3|16|once|NA
CASSLFAGTNTGELFF
>TRBJ2-4|TRBV3-1|12|NA|NA
CASSRAGNIQYF
>TRBJ2-7|TRBV9|15|once|NA
CASSAGLGRTYEQYF
>TRBJ1-2|TRBV5-1|17|NA|TRBD1
CASSHGQATKNVYGYTF
>TRBJ1-5|TRBV6-2/TRBV6-3|14|NA|NA
CASSYKGKDQPQHF
>TRBJ2-1|TRBV29-1|14|NA|TRBD2
CSVGTSGQYNEQFF
>TRBJ2-2|TRBV23-1|17|NA|TRBD2
CASSQRWLAENTGELFF
>TRBJ2-7|TRBV30|12|NA|NA
CAWSRQEYEQYF
>TRBJ1-2|TRBV6-5|14|NA|NA
CASSPEQLVYGYTF
>TRBJ2-2|TRBV2|15|NA|NA
CASSMRVENTGELFF
>TRBJ1-1|TRBV5-6|13|NA|NA
CASSLRPNTEAFF
>TRBJ1-2|TRBV27|12|few|NA
CASSLRGYGYTF
>TRBJ2-5|TRBV6-2/TRBV6-3|17|NA|NA
CASSYSMSKRDQETQYF
>TRBJ1-2|TRBV3-1|15|NA|TRBD1
CASSPRGQGGYGYTF
>TRBJ2-5|TRBV20-1|12|NA|NA
CSARGPGETQYF
>TRBJ1-5|TRBV12-3/TRBV12-4|13|NA|NA
CASSRQVNQPQHF
>TRBJ2-1|TRBV29-1|15|NA|TRBD2
CSVGEREGLYDEQFF
>TRBJ1-3|TRBV6-5|17|NA|TRBD1
CASSLEHRGGPGNTIYF
>TRBJ1-5|TRBV27|15|NA|TRBD1
CAVQQGTGANQPQHF
>TRBJ1-5|TRBV7-3|12|NA|NA
CASSLREQPQHF
>TRBJ2-3|TRBV7-2|17|NA|NA
CASSLGRTTIVTDTQYF
>TRBJ2-5|TRBV2|14|once|NA
CASSLNAGGETQYF
>TRBJ2-5|TRBV25-1|13|NA|NA
CASSFRDQETQYF
>TRBJ1-2|TRBV5-1|15|once|TRBD1
CASSLGVRDSHGYTF
>TRBJ2-5|TRBV4-2|16|NA|TRBD1
CASSQSQGQGQETQYF
>TRBJ1-2|TRBV5-4|16|NA|TRBD1
CASSLALRGRDYGYTF
>TRBJ2-1|TRBV6-2/TRBV6-3|15|NA|TRBD2
CASRLAGGPKNEQFF
>TRBJ1-1|TRBV5-1|14|NA|NA
CASSFPHPNTEAFF
>TRBJ2-3|TRBV5-1|13|NA|NA
CASAPGGTDTQYF
>TRBJ2-5|TRBV6-1|17|few|NA
CASRIKTPTTPQETQYF
>TRBJ1-1|TRBV19|16|NA|NA
CASSKAPREMNTEAFF
>TRBJ1-2|TRBV4-3|14|once|NA
CASSQETSNYGYTF
>TRBJ2-3|TRBV3-1|14|once|NA
CASSQDSFTDTQYF
>TRBJ2-1|TRBV5-1|16|NA|NA
CASSLMGAGTTNEQFF
>TRBJ1-5|TRBV7-9|14|once|NA
CASSFEGRNQPQHF
>TRBJ2-5|TRBV5-5|17|NA|TRBD2
CASSLPLAGGGQETQYF
>TRBJ2-3|TRBV20-1|15|NA|TRBD2
CSASGLAGLRDTQYF
>TRBJ2-2|TRBV7-8|16|NA|NA
CASSLVPGMNTGELFF